This TCR beta chain was observed in a study of PD-L1 blockade in urothelial cancer. Whole-study context: Men with urothelial cancer arising in the bladder made up about 90% of the roughly 30 patients. Enrolled patients had been treated previously with 0 to 3 chemotherapy regimens.

Described time point: pretreatment peripheral blood. The study collected 1 to 8 samples per patient, pretreatment and on-treatment. This CDR3 region has 15 residues. The V and J ends lost 3 bases and 1 base, in that order; junction bases with no gene match: 3. Per germline, CDR1 LNHNV and CDR2 YYDKDF (reference sequence). Assay used: immunoSEQ multiplex PCR; TCRdb lists only in-frame clones, some missing. Of 98,000 or so clones listed, nearly 90% are singletons. A remark on this clone: Its antigen remains unidentified.

Study findings and constraints: Pretreatment TCR clonality in blood, when below the median, was predictive of better survival.

The V gene is TRBV15, the J gene TRBJ1-1; 9 nucleotides match TRBD1. This TCR was sampled from a man in his fifties or sixties with urothelial cancer. The sequencing here drew on PBMCs, taken around atezolizumab (anti-PD-L1) treatment. The DNA for the CDR3 is TGTGCCACCAGCAGGGGACAGGGATCGAACACTGAAGCTTTCTTT. This gives the protein CATSRGQGSNTEAFF.